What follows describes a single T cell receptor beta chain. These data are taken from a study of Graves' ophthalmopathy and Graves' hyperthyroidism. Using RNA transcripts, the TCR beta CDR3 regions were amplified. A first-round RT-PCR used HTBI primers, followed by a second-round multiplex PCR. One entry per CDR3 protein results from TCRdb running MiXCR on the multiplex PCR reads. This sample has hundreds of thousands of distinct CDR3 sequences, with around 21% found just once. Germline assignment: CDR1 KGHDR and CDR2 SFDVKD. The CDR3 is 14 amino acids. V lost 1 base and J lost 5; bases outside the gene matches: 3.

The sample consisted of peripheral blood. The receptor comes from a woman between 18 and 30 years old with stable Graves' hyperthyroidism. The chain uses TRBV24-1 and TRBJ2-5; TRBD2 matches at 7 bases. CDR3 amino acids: CATSDFREVETQYF. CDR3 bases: TGTGCCACCAGTGATTTTCGGGAGGTGGAGACCCAGTACTTC.